This T cell receptor (beta chain) emerged from a study of shared clonotypes between healthy human individuals. About the study: Every donor yielded three CD4 naive, three CD4 memory, two CD8 naive and one CD8 memory plate.

Nashville, Tennessee was home to all donors, each a Caucasian adult. After removal of 5 bases from V and 10 bases from J, the junction contained 13 bases not matched to a gene. The CDR3 spans 14 residues. Germline V gene lookup returns CDR1 PRHDT and CDR2 FYEKMQ (reference sequence). At deep level, the assay was performed. TCRdb's copy holds only in-frame clones and misses some; the assay was immunoSEQ multiplex PCR. This table holds about 2,500,000 clones, around 90% found once. The receptor was derived from a young man in good health. The chain uses TRBV13 and TRBJ2-7, with 8 bases fitting TRBD2. The sample consisted of naive CD4+ T cells sorted from blood. Subset described: CD45RA+ positively selected. CDR3: CASSQSGTRIEQYF. The CDR3 DNA sequence: TGTGCCAGCAGCCAGTCCGGGACTAGGATAGAACAGTACTTC.